This T cell receptor (beta chain) was observed in a study of T-cell memory formation after mild COVID-19. Whole-study context: Among the donors, TCR clusters were largely specific to each donor.

The CDR3 spans 12 residues. V lost 3 bases, J lost 15 bases, and 15 bases lay in between. TCRdb reprocessed the 5' RACE reads with MiXCR, giving one entry per CDR3 protein. The data contain about 400,000 distinct CDR3 sequences, more than 20% of them singletons. Broader study findings: Day 15 to 85 contractors were CD4/CD8 balanced; later expanders leaned CD4+.

As to this clonotype: What it recognizes is unknown.

This chain joins TRBV12-3 or TRBV12-4 and TRBJ2-1; possibly TRBD2 for D (5 bases). The receptor's source is an adult woman who had mild COVID-19 (a few samples of this study predate the infection). Cell type and time point are not known. Sequenced material: PBMCs or a T cell subset sorted from them (not recorded which). The CDR3 sequence: CASSFPGLGAFF. In nucleotides, the CDR3 is TGTGCCAGCAGTTTCCCCGGACTGGGCGCGTTCTTC.